This is a list of T cell receptor beta chains from one sample in a study of blood T cells in healthy people across ages. TCRdb re-called the 5' RACE reads with MiXCR, one entry per CDR3 protein. Of 750,000 to 950,000 distinct CDR3 sequences in the sample, 25% to 30% were seen once. The same data also contributed to another study, on T cells of mothers and their children.

What was sequenced was blood. The receptors here all came from a woman aged 40 to 50 in good health. Each CDR3 is given with its conserved first and last residue. Fields, in order: clone size, J gene, V gene, CDR3 length, D gene, CDR3 DNA, CDR3 protein. A D gene is named only where the DNA matches it firmly. Clone size is not always given. Where it is, it says once, few, many or a class for expanded clones.

>NA|TRBJ2-2|TRBV28|15|NA
TGTGCCAGCAGAGCCGGGAGAGCTAAGACCGGGGAGCCGTTTTTT
CASRAGRAKTGEPFF
>NA|TRBJ2-7|TRBV20-1|16|TRBD1
TGCAGTGCTTGGGGACAGGACACGGGACTCACCTACGAGCAGTACTTC
CSAWGQDTGLTYEQYF
>NA|TRBJ2-7|TRBV19|13|NA
TGTGCCAGTAGCAGACAGGTTAATGGCGAGCAGTACTTC
CASSRQVNGEQYF
>many|TRBJ2-7|TRBV28|15|TRBD1
TGTGCCAGCAGTTCCCCAGGGGGCGGCAACTACGAGCAGTACTTC
CASSSPGGGNYEQYF
>NA|TRBJ1-1|TRBV24-1|14|NA
TGTGCCACCAGTGCCGGGCTGGAGAACACTGAAGCTTTCTTT
CATSAGLENTEAFF
>few|TRBJ2-1|TRBV3-1|18|TRBD2
TGTGCCAGCAGCCCTCCGGGACTAGCGGGGGGCCCTAACAATGAGCAGTTCTTC
CASSPPGLAGGPNNEQFF
>NA|TRBJ2-5|TRBV29-1|15|NA
TGCAGCGTGACCCCGTCTGGTTTGGGTGGGAAGACCCAGTACTTC
CSVTPSGLGGKTQYF
>NA|TRBJ2-6|TRBV19|16|TRBD1
TGTGCCAGTAGTATAAACAGGGGGACTGGGGCCAACGTCCTGACTTTC
CASSINRGTGANVLTF
>few|TRBJ2-1|TRBV6-4|14|NA
TGTGCCAGCAGTGAAGGGGGGCCCTACAATGAGCAGTTCTTC
CASSEGGPYNEQFF
>many|TRBJ2-5|TRBV29-1|12|TRBD2
TGCAGCGTCGGGGCGGGAGGGGAGACCCAGTACTTC
CSVGAGGETQYF
>many|TRBJ2-5|TRBV15|16|TRBD2
TGTGCCACCAGCACGGGGACTAGCGGAGACCAAGAGACCCAGTACTTC
CATSTGTSGDQETQYF
>NA|TRBJ2-7|TRBV6-5|15|NA
TGTGCCAGCAGGGGGTGTTGGAGCAGGAAGTCCGAGCAGTACTTC
CASRGCWSRKSEQYF
>few|TRBJ1-5|TRBV6-2/TRBV6-3|16|NA
TGTGCCAGCAGTTGGACAGAAGATTCTAGCAATCAGCCCCAGCATTTT
CASSWTEDSSNQPQHF
>many|TRBJ1-2|TRBV12-3/TRBV12-4|14|NA
TGTGCCAGCAGTTTTCGGGGGAGGGACTATGGCTACACCTTC
CASSFRGRDYGYTF
>many|TRBJ2-5|TRBV4-1|17|NA
TGCGCCAGCAGCCAAGGGGCGCTGGTAGCGAGTCAAGAGACCCAGTACTTC
CASSQGALVASQETQYF
>many|TRBJ2-1|TRBV10-3|15|TRBD2
TGTGCCATCAGTGAAAGCGGGGGGGCCTACAATGAGCAGTTCTTC
CAISESGGAYNEQFF
>few|TRBJ2-5|TRBV13|14|NA
TGTGCCAGCAGCTCTTTTTCGGGACAAGAGACCCAGTACTTC
CASSSFSGQETQYF
>many|TRBJ2-3|TRBV5-1|15|TRBD1
TGCGCCAGCAGCACCGGGACAGGCTTCACAGATACGCAGTATTTT
CASSTGTGFTDTQYF
>NA|TRBJ2-1|TRBV7-2|15|TRBD1
TGTGCCAGCAGCTTAAACAGGGGGGAATACAATGAGCAGTTCTTC
CASSLNRGEYNEQFF
>NA|TRBJ1-5|TRBV6-2/TRBV6-3|14|TRBD1
TGTGCCAGCAGTGGGGGGACAGGGCGACAGCCCCAGCATTTT
CASSGGTGRQPQHF
>NA|TRBJ1-6|TRBV6-2/TRBV6-3|15|NA
TGTGCCAGCAGAGCCCGACAGGCAGAGGGTTCACCCCTCCACTTT
CASRARQAEGSPLHF
>few|TRBJ2-5|TRBV28|12|NA
TGTGCCAGATCAGACACAGTAGAGACCCAGTACTTC
CARSDTVETQYF
>NA|TRBJ2-1|TRBV5-1|17|TRBD2
TGCGCCAGCAGCGGGACTAGCGGGGGGGCCGCCTACAATGAGCAGTTCTTC
CASSGTSGGAAYNEQFF
>NA|TRBJ1-1|TRBV5-1|13|NA
TGCGCCAGCAGCTTGGAGGGTTTCACTGAAGCTTTCTTT
CASSLEGFTEAFF
>NA|TRBJ1-1|TRBV4-3|14|NA
TGCGCCAGCAGCAACAGGTCCCAAGGGACTGAAGCTTTCTTT
CASSNRSQGTEAFF
>NA|TRBJ1-5|TRBV11-2|15|TRBD1
TGTGCCAGCAGTGTCGGGACAGGGGGCTTTCAGCCCCAGCATTTT
CASSVGTGGFQPQHF
>many|TRBJ2-3|TRBV7-3|16|TRBD2
TGTGCCAGCAGCTTAACGGGGCTAGCGGGGGTAGATACGCAGTATTTT
CASSLTGLAGVDTQYF
>few|TRBJ1-2|TRBV28|13|NA
TGTGCCAGCAGTTTCGCAGGGGAGGGTGGCTACACCTTC
CASSFAGEGGYTF
>NA|TRBJ2-3|TRBV4-3|18|TRBD2
TGCGCCAGCAGCCAAGATCGGGGAGGGGCAACCCGGGCAGATACGCAGTATTTT
CASSQDRGGATRADTQYF
>few|TRBJ1-2|TRBV27|16|NA
TGTGCCAGCAGTTTAACATTTGCCAGGGAAGGGGATGGCTACACCTTC
CASSLTFAREGDGYTF
>NA|TRBJ2-1|TRBV29-1|12|NA
TGCAGCGTTTCCCCCTGGAGCAATGAGCAGTTCTTC
CSVSPWSNEQFF
>few|TRBJ1-3|TRBV4-1|15|NA
TGCGCCAGCAGCCAAGGACCGAGCTCTGGAAACACCATATATTTT
CASSQGPSSGNTIYF
>NA|TRBJ2-1|TRBV15|16|NA
TGTGCCACCAGCGAAGAGTGGAGGGGGCTCTACAATGAGCAGTTCTTC
CATSEEWRGLYNEQFF
>many|TRBJ1-2|TRBV29-1|14|NA
TGCAGCGTTGAAGATGAATCCGATACCTATGGCTACACCTTC
CSVEDESDTYGYTF
>few|TRBJ1-2|TRBV5-1|13|NA
TGCGCCAGCAGCCCCTCGGACGGCGGTGGCTACACCTTC
CASSPSDGGGYTF
>NA|TRBJ2-7|TRBV11-2|16|TRBD2
TGTGCCAGCAGCTTAGCGGCGGCTAGCGGATTCTACGAGCAGTACTTC
CASSLAAASGFYEQYF
>few|TRBJ2-3|TRBV7-8|14|NA
TGTGCCAGCAGCTCGGAGACAGGTTCAGATACGCAGTATTTT
CASSSETGSDTQYF
>NA|TRBJ1-5|TRBV12-5|15|NA
TGTGCTAGTGGTTTGGAACAGGGTAATGGACAGCCCCAGCATTTT
CASGLEQGNGQPQHF
>NA|TRBJ1-1|TRBV7-8|14|NA
TGTGCCAGCAGCTTAGCGGCAGGGTACACTGAAGCTTTCTTT
CASSLAAGYTEAFF
>many|TRBJ2-7|TRBV20-1|14|TRBD1
TGCAGTGCTAGAGTTTCCAGGGGGTATTACGAGCAGTACTTC
CSARVSRGYYEQYF
>NA|TRBJ1-1|TRBV7-9|15|NA
TGTGCCAGCAGCCGACCATCGGACAGACCGATTGAAGCTTTCTTT
CASSRPSDRPIEAFF
>NA|TRBJ2-1|TRBV20-1|13|NA
TGCAGTGCTGGGCGGGTTTCGTACAATGAGCAGTTCTTC
CSAGRVSYNEQFF
>few|TRBJ1-2|TRBV28|13|NA
TGTGCCAGCAGGTCGGGGCATAACTATGGCTACACCTTC
CASRSGHNYGYTF
>few|TRBJ1-2|TRBV27|14|NA
TGTGCCAGCAGGGCGACAGCAGAAACCTATGGCTACACCTTC
CASRATAETYGYTF
>many|TRBJ1-5|TRBV15|15|NA
TGTGCCACCAGCAGAGATAAGGGGTACAATCAGCCCCAGCATTTT
CATSRDKGYNQPQHF
>few|TRBJ1-2|TRBV6-5|13|NA
TGTGTCAGCAGTTACGACGGGGGCGGTGGCTACACCTTC
CVSSYDGGGGYTF